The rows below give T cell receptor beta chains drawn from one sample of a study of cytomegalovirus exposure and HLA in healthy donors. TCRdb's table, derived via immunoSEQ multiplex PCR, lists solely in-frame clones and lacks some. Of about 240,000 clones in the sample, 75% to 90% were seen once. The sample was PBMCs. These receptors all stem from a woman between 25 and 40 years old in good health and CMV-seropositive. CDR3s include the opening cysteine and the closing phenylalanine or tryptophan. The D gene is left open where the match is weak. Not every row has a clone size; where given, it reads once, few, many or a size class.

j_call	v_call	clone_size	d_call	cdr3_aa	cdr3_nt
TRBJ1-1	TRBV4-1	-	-	CASAERLNTEAFF	TGCGCCAGCGCGGAGCGCCTGAACACTGAAGCTTTCTTT
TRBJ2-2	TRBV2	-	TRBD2	CASSGTSGREGGELFF	TGTGCCAGCAGCGGGACTAGCGGGAGGGAGGGCGGGGAGCTGTTTTTT
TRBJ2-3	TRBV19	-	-	CASSRFLGGTDTQYF	TGTGCCAGTAGCAGATTCTTAGGGGGCACAGATACGCAGTATTTT
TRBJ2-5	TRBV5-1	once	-	CASRQSPIGDTGETQYF	TGCGCCAGCAGGCAATCCCCCATCGGGGACACCGGAGAGACCCAGTACTTC
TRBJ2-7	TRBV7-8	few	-	CASSPQGPVKYF	TGTGCCAGCAGCCCGCAGGGCCCAGTGAAGTACTTC
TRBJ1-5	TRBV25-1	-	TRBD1	CASSQGVNQPQHF	TGTGCCAGCAGTCAGGGGGTCAATCAGCCCCAGCATTTT
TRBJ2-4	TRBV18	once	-	CASSPRRDDLAKNIQYF	TGTGCCAGCTCACCACGCAGGGATGATCTAGCCAAAAACATTCAGTACTTC
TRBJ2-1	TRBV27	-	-	CASSFHRYDNEQFF	TGTGCCAGCAGTTTTCACAGGTACGACAATGAGCAGTTCTTC
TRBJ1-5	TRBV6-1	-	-	CASSEEQSYSNQPQHF	TGTGCCAGCAGTGAAGAACAGTCGTATAGCAATCAGCCCCAGCATTTT
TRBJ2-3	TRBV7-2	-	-	CASSRDGTDTQYF	TGTGCCAGCAGCAGAGATGGCACAGATACGCAGTATTTT
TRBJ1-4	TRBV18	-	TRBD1	CASSPPGQGMGEKLFF	TGTGCCAGCTCACCACCGGGACAGGGGATGGGAGAAAAACTGTTTTTT
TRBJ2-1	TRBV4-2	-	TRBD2	CASSQGGLAGPNEQFF	TGTGCCAGCAGCCAAGGCGGACTAGCGGGGCCCAATGAGCAGTTCTTC
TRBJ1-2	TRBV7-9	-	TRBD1	CASSPSAQGAQGGYTF	TGTGCCAGCAGCCCCTCCGCACAGGGGGCACAAGGTGGCTACACCTTC
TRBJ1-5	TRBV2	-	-	CASMRQDNQPQHF	TGTGCCAGCATGCGACAGGACAATCAGCCCCAGCATTTT
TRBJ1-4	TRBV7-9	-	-	CASSDRTELNEKLFF	TGTGCCAGCAGCGACCGGACAGAACTTAATGAAAAACTGTTTTTT
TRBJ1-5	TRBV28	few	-	CASSGDTYQPQHF	TGTGCCAGCAGTGGGGACACCTATCAGCCCCAGCATTTT
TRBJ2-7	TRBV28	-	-	CASSFSSVLYEQYF	TGTGCCAGCAGTTTTTCTAGCGTCCTCTACGAGCAGTACTTC
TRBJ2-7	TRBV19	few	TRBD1	CASRRTGGTYEQYF	TGTGCCAGTCGGAGGACAGGAGGAACCTACGAGCAGTACTTC
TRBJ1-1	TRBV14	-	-	CASSQAGARGAFF	TGTGCCAGCAGCCAAGCAGGGGCCAGGGGAGCTTTCTTT
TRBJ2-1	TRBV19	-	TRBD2	CASSNREAYNEQFF	TGTGCCAGTAGTAACCGGGAGGCATACAATGAGCAGTTCTTC
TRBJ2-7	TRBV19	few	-	CASSILHGTYEQYF	TGTGCCAGTAGTATCCTTCACGGGACCTACGAGCAGTACTTC
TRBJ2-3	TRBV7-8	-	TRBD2	CASSATSGSGADTQYF	TGTGCCAGCAGTGCGACTAGCGGGAGTGGCGCAGATACGCAGTATTTT
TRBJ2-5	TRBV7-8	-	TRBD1	CASSLALRQGRRQETQYF	TGTGCCAGCAGCTTAGCGCTTCGACAGGGTCGGAGGCAAGAGACCCAGTACTTC
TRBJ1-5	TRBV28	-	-	CASRPTDQPQHF	TGTGCCAGCAGACCTACAGATCAGCCCCAGCATTTT
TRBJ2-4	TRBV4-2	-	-	CASSHVGEVNIQYF	TGTGCCAGCAGCCATGTGGGAGAGGTAAACATTCAGTACTTC
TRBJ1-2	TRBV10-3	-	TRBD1	CAISGDRVGYTF	TGTGCCATCAGTGGGGACAGGGTCGGCTACACCTTC
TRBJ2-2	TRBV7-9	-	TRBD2	CASSLLAGVSGGELFF	TGTGCCAGCAGCTTGCTCGCGGGAGTTTCGGGCGGGGAGCTGTTTTTT
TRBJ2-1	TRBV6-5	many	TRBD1	CASSKGTGEVNEQFF	TGTGCCAGCAGTAAAGGGACAGGGGAGGTAAATGAGCAGTTCTTC
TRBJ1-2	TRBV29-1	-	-	CSVDWLGRGWVNYGYTF	TGCAGCGTTGATTGGTTGGGCAGGGGATGGGTGAACTATGGCTACACCTTC
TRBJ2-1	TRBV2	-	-	CASRSGLTYNEQFF	TGTGCCAGCAGGTCTGGACTTACTTACAATGAGCAGTTCTTC
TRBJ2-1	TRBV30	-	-	CAWTGYNEQFF	TGTGCCTGGACAGGGTACAATGAGCAGTTCTTC
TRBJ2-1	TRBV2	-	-	CGWGRQYNEQFF	TGTGGCTGGGGGAGGCAGTACAATGAGCAGTTCTTC
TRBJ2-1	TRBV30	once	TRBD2	CAWTSGRAGSSYNEQFF	TGTGCCTGGACTAGCGGGAGGGCCGGGAGCTCCTACAATGAGCAGTTCTTC
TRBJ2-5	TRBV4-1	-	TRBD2	CASSLGLAETQYF	TGCGCCAGCAGCCTAGGACTAGCGGAGACCCAGTACTTC
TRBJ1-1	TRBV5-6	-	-	CASSPIGQITEAFF	TGTGCCAGCAGCCCCATAGGACAGATCACTGAAGCTTTCTTT
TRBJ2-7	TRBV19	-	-	CASSSGERITYEQYF	TGTGCCAGTAGTAGCGGTGAGCGGATAACCTACGAGCAGTACTTC
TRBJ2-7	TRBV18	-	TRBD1	CASSPGTGGKIAYEQYF	TGTGCCAGCTCACCAGGGACAGGGGGTAAAATCGCCTACGAGCAGTACTTC
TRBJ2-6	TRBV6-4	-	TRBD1	CASRQGPWANVLTF	TGTGCCAGCAGACAGGGGCCTTGGGCCAACGTCCTGACTTTC
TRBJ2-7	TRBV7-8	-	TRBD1	CASSFTGGLDEQYF	TGTGCCAGCAGCTTTACAGGGGGCCTCGACGAGCAGTACTTC
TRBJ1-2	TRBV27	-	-	CASSLSGQGYGYTF	TGTGCCAGCAGTTTATCAGGTCAGGGCTATGGCTACACCTTC
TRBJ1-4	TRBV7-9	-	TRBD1	CASSPRGGQGRTNEKLFF	TGTGCCAGCAGCCCCCGGGGAGGACAGGGGAGGACTAATGAAAAACTGTTTTTT
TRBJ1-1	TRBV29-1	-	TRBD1	CSVDTGDRAVAFF	TGCAGCGTCGACACAGGGGACAGGGCGGTCGCTTTCTTT
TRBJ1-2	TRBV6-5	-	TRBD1	CASSGTGLYYGYTF	TGTGCCAGCAGTGGGACAGGACTTTACTATGGCTACACCTTC
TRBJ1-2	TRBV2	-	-	CASSEQGSAQGGYTF	TGTGCCAGCAGTGAACAGGGCAGTGCCCAGGGGGGCTACACCTTC
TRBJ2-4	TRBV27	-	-	CASSLGVENIQYF	TGTGCCAGCAGTCTCGGGGTTGAAAACATTCAGTACTTC
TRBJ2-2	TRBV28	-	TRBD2	CASSRRGGRASGELFF	TGTGCCAGCAGCCGCCGGGGCGGGAGGGCCTCCGGGGAGCTGTTTTTT
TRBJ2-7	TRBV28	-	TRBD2	CASSLEAGREQYF	TGTGCCAGCAGTTTGGAGGCCGGGAGGGAGCAGTACTTC
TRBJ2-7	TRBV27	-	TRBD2	CASSRTSGSWSYEQYF	TGTGCCAGCTCCCGGACTAGCGGGAGTTGGTCCTACGAGCAGTACTTC
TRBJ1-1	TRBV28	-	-	CASSLFNWGLSSTEAFF	TGTGCCAGCAGTTTATTCAATTGGGGCCTTTCATCCACTGAAGCTTTCTTT
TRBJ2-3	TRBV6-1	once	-	CASSVGYGNTDTQYF	TGTGCCAGCAGTGTGGGCTACGGGAACACAGATACGCAGTATTTT